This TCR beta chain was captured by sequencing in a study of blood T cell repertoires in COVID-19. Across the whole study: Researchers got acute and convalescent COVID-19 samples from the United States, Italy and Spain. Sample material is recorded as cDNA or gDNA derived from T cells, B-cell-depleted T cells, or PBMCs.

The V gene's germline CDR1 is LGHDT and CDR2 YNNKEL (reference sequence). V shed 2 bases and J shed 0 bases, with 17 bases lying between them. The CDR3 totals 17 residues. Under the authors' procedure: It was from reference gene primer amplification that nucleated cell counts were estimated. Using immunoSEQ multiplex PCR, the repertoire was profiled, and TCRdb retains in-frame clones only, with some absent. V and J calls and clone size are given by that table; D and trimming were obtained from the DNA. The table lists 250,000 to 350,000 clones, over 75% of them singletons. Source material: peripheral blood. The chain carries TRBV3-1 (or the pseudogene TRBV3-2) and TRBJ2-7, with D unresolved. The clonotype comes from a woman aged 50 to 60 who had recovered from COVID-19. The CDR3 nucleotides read TGTGCCAGCAGCCAACATTATCGGAGAGAGAGCTCCTACGAGCAGTACTTC. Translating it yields CASSQHYRRESSYEQYF.